One and the same sample provided the 5 T cell receptor beta chains below, sequenced in a study of control samples from healthy donors and cancer patients. Method: immunoSEQ multiplex PCR; TCRdb's copy keeps in-frame clones and lacks some. The sample shows around 130,000 clones, approximately 92% of them seen only once. Material: blood. The receptors derive from a man aged 18 to 30 in good health.

This clone came up a few times. The rearrangement joins TRBV5-1 to TRBJ2-3, with D perhaps being TRBD1 or TRBD2 (5 bases each). Germline V gives CDR1 SGHRS, CDR2 YFSETQ. The CDR3 spans 14 residues. Trimming stripped 4 bases from V and 5 bases from J, with 14 bases between. The CDR3 DNA reads as TGCGCCAGCAGCGGGGACCTTGGCGGAGATACGCAGTATTTT. Its translation: CASSGDLGGDTQYF.

The chain links TRBV10-3 to TRBJ1-1; 7 nucleotides agree with TRBD1. Trimming took 10 bases from V and 2 from J; bases not matched to a gene: 10. CDR3 length: 14 residues. Germline CDR1 ENHRY, CDR2 SYGVKD. CDR3: CATSGGAHNTEAFF. In nucleotides, the CDR3 is TGTGCCACCTCAGGGGGGGCTCACAACACTGAAGCTTTCTTT.

This clone is a singleton in its sample. The rearrangement uses TRBV5-4 and TRBJ2-1, with 10 nucleotides matching TRBD2. From germline, CDR1 is SGHNT and CDR2 YYREEE (reference sequence). The CDR3 sequence is 17 residues long. After removal of 0 bases from V and 4 bases from J, the junction contained 7 bases not matched to a gene. In nucleotides, the CDR3 is TGTGCCAGCAGCTTGGACCAGGGACTAGCGCGTTACAATGAGCAGTTCTTC. Translation gives CASSLDQGLARYNEQFF.

The rearrangement links TRBV3-1 (or the pseudogene TRBV3-2) to TRBJ2-5; TRBD2 matches 8 bases. The CDR3 contains 16 residues. Germline-derived CDR1 and CDR2 are LGHDT and YNNKEL (reference sequence). The V and J ends lost 4 bases and 2 bases, in that order; junction bases with no gene match: 9. The CDR3 bases are TGTGCCAGCAGCCTAAGAGTTGGCGGGGGGCAAGAGACCCAGTACTTC. Translating gives CASSLRVGGGQETQYF.

This clone has a single count. CDR3 nucleotide sequence: TGTGCCAGTAAGGCCGCAGCGGGAGGGGACAATGAGCAGTTCTTC. Translated, it gives CASKAAAGGDNEQFF. The V call is TRBV19, the J call TRBJ2-1; 10 bases fit TRBD2. The germline gives CDR1 LNHDA, CDR2 SQIVND (reference sequence). Losses at the gene ends were 7 bases for V and 5 bases for J; bases not matched to a gene: 8. There are 15 residues in the CDR3.